The next 29 T cell receptor beta chains were all read from a single sample in a study of blood T cell repertoires in COVID-19. Method: immunoSEQ multiplex PCR; TCRdb's copy keeps in-frame clones and lacks some. The sample yields 150,000 to 200,000 clones, approximately 80% seen once. The sample comprised PBMCs or T cells enriched from blood (not recorded which). These receptors all stem from a man aged 55-75 years who had been exposed to COVID-19.

This chain connects TRBV24-1 to TRBJ1-5, with a possible D match to TRBD1 (6 bases). CDR3 size: 15 residues. V lost 3 bases, J lost 5 bases, and 13 bases lay in between. CDR1 is KGHDR, CDR2 SFDVKD, per germline. Here the CDR3 reads CATSDHRVGHQPQHF. In DNA form, the CDR3 reads TGTGCCACCAGTGATCACAGGGTGGGGCATCAGCCCCAGCATTTT.

The chain couples TRBV5-1 to TRBJ2-3; 12 bases fit TRBD2. The germline V gene has CDR1 SGHRS and CDR2 YFSETQ. V trimming: 4 bases; J trimming: 0 bases; junction bases outside the gene matches: 3. The CDR3 loop spans 16 amino acids. The CDR3 bases are TGCGCCAGCAGCACCGGGACTAGCGGGAGCACAGATACGCAGTATTTT. As protein: CASSTGTSGSTDTQYF.

This clone has only a few counts. V is TRBV7-2 and J is TRBJ1-2, with D maybe TRBD1 (5 bases). Germline CDR1 and CDR2: SGHTA and FQGNSA. The CDR3 sequence is 14 residues long. Trimming left V 5 bases short and J 4 bases short, with 14 bases between. The CDR3 protein is CASSPTDSLYGYTF. CDR3 DNA: TGTGCCAGCAGCCCGACAGACAGCCTCTATGGCTACACCTTC.

The genes are TRBV10-3 and TRBJ2-1, with D tentatively TRBD2 (6 bases). Trimming left V 4 bases short and J 9 bases short, with 13 bases between. The germline gives CDR1 ENHRY, CDR2 SYGVKD. The CDR3 loop spans 13 amino acids. CDR3 nucleotide sequence: TGTGCCATCAGTGGGCGACTAGAAATTGAGCAGTTCTTC. Translation: CAISGRLEIEQFF.

The rearrangement links TRBV4-3 to TRBJ2-1; 8 nucleotides line up with TRBD1. From germline, CDR1 is LGHNA and CDR2 YSLEER. The CDR3 covers 16 residues. Germline trimming cut 0 bases from V and 0 bases from J; bases unmatched to any gene: 1. This chain's CDR3 is CASSQEGQASYNEQFF. CDR3 coding DNA: TGCGCCAGCAGCCAAGAGGGACAGGCCTCCTACAATGAGCAGTTCTTC.

This chain links TRBV29-1 with TRBJ1-2, with TRBD1 as a possible D gene (5 bases). The CDR3 is made up of 13 amino acids. Looked up from germline, CDR1 is SQVTM and CDR2 is ANQGSEA. Trimming cost V 0 bases and J 8 bases, with 13 bases left between them. In DNA, the CDR3 is TGCAGCGTTGAAGAACCAGGGCAGATGGGCTACACCTTC. It encodes CSVEEPGQMGYTF.

The chain links TRBV28 to TRBJ1-5; the match to TRBD1 covers 7 bases. CDR3 length equals 13 residues. V shed 11 bases, J shed 5 bases, and the junction held 9 bases outside the gene matches. From germline, CDR1 is MDHEN and CDR2 SYDVKM. The DNA for the CDR3 is TGTGCCGGAAACAGGGGTATGGATCAGCCCCAGCATTTT. Translating gives CAGNRGMDQPQHF.

The chain employs TRBV30 and TRBJ1-5, with D tentatively TRBD1 (5 bases). V lost 3 bases to trimming and J lost 3 bases, with 12 bases between them. The CDR3 sequence is 14 residues long. Germline V lookup: CDR1 GTSNPN, CDR2 SVGIG (reference sequence). CDR3 protein: CAWRAPGDNQPQHF. CDR3 nucleotide sequence: TGTGCCTGGAGGGCCCCGGGGGACAATCAGCCCCAGCATTTT. The whole variable domain, filled in from reference TRBV30 and TRBJ1-5, reads SQTIHQWPATLVQPVGSPLSLECTVEGTSNPNLYWYRQAAGRGLQLLFYSVGIGQISSEVPQNLSASRPQDRQFILSSKKLLLSDSGFYLCAWRAPGDNQPQHFGDGTRLSIL.

The chain joins TRBV2 to TRBJ1-5; TRBD1 is a possible D gene (5 bases). Germline assignment: CDR1 SNHLY and CDR2 FYNNEI. The CDR3 loop spans 14 amino acids. V shed 6 bases and J shed 0 bases, with 9 bases lying between them. The DNA of the CDR3 is TGTGCCAGCAGGGGACTCCTTAGCAATCAGCCCCAGCATTTT. Translation gives CASRGLLSNQPQHF.

The genes are TRBV24-1 and TRBJ2-6; TRBD1 matches 7 bases. Germline V gene data show CDR1 as KGHDR and CDR2 as SFDVKD. The CDR3 covers 19 residues. The ends lost 6 bases at V and 0 bases at J; junction bases unmatched: 13. CDR3 sequence reads: CATSYSGGAHPSGANVLTF. The CDR3 nucleotides read TGTGCCACCAGTTATTCAGGGGGTGCCCACCCCTCTGGGGCCAACGTCCTGACTTTC.

The chain joins TRBV9 to TRBJ2-1, with 8 bases fitting TRBD2. The CDR3 is made up of 14 amino acids. After removal of 4 bases from V and 8 bases from J, the junction contained 8 bases not matched to a gene. Germline assignment: CDR1 SGDLS and CDR2 YYNGEE. The CDR3 DNA reads TGTGCCAGCAGCCCCCGGACTAGCATCGATGAGCAGTTCTTC. This codes for CASSPRTSIDEQFF.

This clone was seen a handful of times. The chain is built from TRBV2 and TRBJ1-2; possibly TRBD1 for D (6 bases). Germline V lookup: CDR1 SNHLY, CDR2 FYNNEI. The CDR3 sequence is 12 residues long. V was pared by 7 bases and J by 4 bases, with 10 bases between. DNA of the CDR3: TGTGCCAGCACGGGGGGGGCCTATGGCTACACCTTC. It codes for CASTGGAYGYTF.

V gene TRBV10-2 combines with J gene TRBJ2-3; 10 nucleotides line up with TRBD2. CDR3 length: 15 residues. Germline assignment: CDR1 WSHSY and CDR2 SAAADI. J was trimmed by 3 bases and V by 2 bases; bases with no gene match: 2. The CDR3 coding sequence is TGCGCCAGCAGTGAGATTAGCGGGAGGACAGATACGCAGTATTTT. Amino acids: CASSEISGRTDTQYF.

The chain carries TRBV9 and TRBJ2-2; TRBD2 agrees at 7 bases. The CDR3 is made up of 16 amino acids. Per germline, CDR1 SGDLS and CDR2 YYNGEE. The J segment lost 2 bases and the V segment lost 0 bases, leaving 4 bases of the junction unmatched. DNA of the CDR3: TGTGCCAGCAGCGTAGAATTAGCGGGTAACACCGGGGAGCTGTTTTTT. Translation: CASSVELAGNTGELFF.

The rearrangement joins TRBV2 to TRBJ1-5; 8 bases are a match to TRBD1. The germline V gene encodes CDR1 SNHLY and CDR2 FYNNEI. V shed 7 bases and J 6 bases; nucleotides not matched to a gene: 5. There are 13 residues in the CDR3. Written as DNA, the CDR3 is TGTGCCAGCAACCGACAGGGGAGTCAGCCCCAGCATTTT. Translating it yields CASNRQGSQPQHF.

V usage is TRBV30 and J usage is TRBJ1-4; D perhaps matches TRBD1 (6 bases). Trimming left V 0 bases short and J 7 bases short, with 9 bases between. Germline V lookup: CDR1 GTSNPN, CDR2 SVGIG (reference sequence). CDR3 size: 13 residues. The CDR3 region has the DNA TGTGCCTGGAGTGTACAGGGTCTTGAAAAACTGTTTTTT. This sequence encodes CAWSVQGLEKLFF.

The J gene is TRBJ1-2, the V gene TRBV11-1; D is perhaps TRBD1 (5 bases). Germline loops: CDR1 SGHAT, CDR2 FQDESV (reference sequence). CDR3 length equals 13 residues. The V gene lost 5 bases and the J gene lost 7 bases, with 14 bases spanning the gap. CDR3 in amino acids: CASSLGQGTGYTF. CDR3 nucleotides: TGTGCCAGCAGCCTCGGACAAGGAACTGGCTACACCTTC.

The chain links TRBV7-8 to TRBJ2-7, with D tentatively TRBD1 (5 bases). This CDR3 comprises 15 residues. V was cut by 0 bases and J by 3 bases, with 12 bases left in between. Germline V lookup: CDR1 SGHVS, CDR2 FQNEAQ. In DNA, the CDR3 is TGTGCCAGCAGCTTAGCGCCCACAGGAATCTACGAGCAGTACTTC. Residues: CASSLAPTGIYEQYF.

This clone was detected once. The genes are TRBV6-5 and TRBJ2-7, with TRBD2 as a possible D gene (5 bases). Trimming removed 6 bases at V and 3 bases at J, with 12 bases between. In germline, CDR1 is MNHEY, CDR2 SVGAGI. The CDR3 runs to 13 residues. CDR3 DNA sequence: TGTGCCAGCAGGAAAGCGGTGTTCTACGAGCAGTACTTC. Translation gives CASRKAVFYEQYF.

This chain connects TRBV10-2 to TRBJ1-4, with 8 bases aligning to TRBD1. CDR1 is WSHSY, CDR2 SAAADI, per germline. This CDR3 has 14 amino acids. V was clipped by 4 bases and J by 14 bases; unmatched bases: 12. The CDR3 sequence is CASSGQGAGFGLFF. In DNA, the CDR3 is TGCGCCAGCAGTGGCCAGGGGGCCGGGTTTGGGCTGTTTTTT.

This clone was observed a handful of times. The rearrangement joins TRBV29-1 to TRBJ1-1, with a tentative D call TRBD1 (5 bases). Germline V lookup: CDR1 SQVTM, CDR2 ANQGSEA. The germline V and J ends were trimmed by 4 bases and 1 base, with 10 bases remaining between them. The CDR3 is 13 residues long. The CDR3: CSVAGLSNTEAFF. As DNA, the CDR3 is TGCAGCGTTGCGGGACTGTCGAACACTGAAGCTTTCTTT.

The chain couples TRBV9 to TRBJ2-3; 8 bases line up with TRBD2. The CDR3 runs to 17 residues. Germline values: CDR1 SGDLS, CDR2 YYNGEE. V shed 0 bases, J shed 0 bases, and the junction held 6 bases outside the gene matches. In DNA form, the CDR3 reads TGTGCCAGCAGCGTAGCTGGACTAGCCGCCAGCACAGATACGCAGTATTTT. Protein: CASSVAGLAASTDTQYF. The complete variable domain, with remaining parts taken from reference TRBV9 and TRBJ2-3, reads DSGVTQTPKHLITATGQRVTLRCSPRSGDLSVYWYQQSLDQGLQFLIQYYNGEERAKGNILERFSAQQFPDLHSELNLSSLELGDSALYFCASSVAGLAASTDTQYFGPGTRLTVL.

This clone showed up just a few times. The rearrangement links TRBV9 to TRBJ1-4; 7 bases match TRBD1. The V segment lost 3 bases and the J segment 3 bases; nucleotides outside the gene matches: 2. The V gene's germline CDR1 is SGDLS and CDR2 YYNGEE. The CDR3 has 14 amino acids. The CDR3 nucleotides read TGTGCCAGCAGCGGACAGGGCGCTAATGAAAAACTGTTTTTT. This codes for CASSGQGANEKLFF.

As DNA, the CDR3 is TGTGCCAGTAGCCGCCTCGGGGATACAAATGAAAAACTGTTTTTT. It specifies CASSRLGDTNEKLFF. The chain employs TRBV19 and TRBJ1-4; no clear D. Germline lookup yields CDR1 LNHDA and CDR2 SQIVND (reference sequence). This CDR3 contains 15 residues. Trimming stripped 6 bases from V and 5 bases from J, with 16 bases between.

The genes are TRBV7-3 and TRBJ2-2; the D is unclear. CDR3 length: 13 residues. Germline CDR1 and CDR2: SGHTA and FQGTGA. The V end was cut by 9 bases, the J end by 2 bases, with 10 bases between. In DNA, the CDR3 is TGTGCCAGTGCGGCTCTTAACACCGGGGAGCTGTTTTTT. It translates to CASAALNTGELFF.

V gene TRBV7-6 combines with J gene TRBJ1-5, with D perhaps matching TRBD1 (5 bases). V gave up 1 base and J gave up 5 bases, with 6 bases separating them. The CDR3 sequence is 13 residues long. Germline assignment: CDR1 SGHVS and CDR2 FNYEAQ. CDR3 amino acids: CASSLGGDQPQHF. CDR3 coding DNA: TGTGCCAGCAGCTTAGGGGGCGATCAGCCCCAGCATTTT. The full variable domain, its missing parts supplied by reference TRBV7-6 and TRBJ1-5, is GAGVSQSPRYKVTKRGQDVALRCDPISGHVSLYWYRQALGQGPEFLTYFNYEAQQDKSGLPNDRFSAERPEGSISTLTIQRTEQRDSAMYRCASSLGGDQPQHFGDGTRLSIL.

The J gene is TRBJ2-1, the V gene TRBV27, with 8 bases lining up with TRBD2. The ends lost 3 bases at V and 4 bases at J; junction bases unmatched: 5. Germline V CDR1 and CDR2: MNHEY, SMNVEV (reference sequence). The CDR3 runs to 15 residues. CDR3 sequence (DNA): TGTGCCAGCAGTTTGAGTGCTAGCGGGTACAATGAGCAGTTCTTC. Its protein product is CASSLSASGYNEQFF.

The V call is TRBV19, the J call TRBJ2-3; D unresolved. Trimming removed 4 bases at V and 5 bases at J, with 7 bases between. Germline V lookup: CDR1 LNHDA, CDR2 SQIVND (reference sequence). The CDR3 extends over 12 amino acids. CDR3 in amino acids: CASSKRGDTQYF. CDR3 DNA sequence: TGTGCCAGTAGTAAGAGAGGAGATACGCAGTATTTT.

The V gene is TRBV7-2, the J gene TRBJ2-7, with D possibly matching TRBD1 (5 bases). Deletions cut 3 bases from V and 0 bases from J, with 12 bases between. CDR1 SGHTA and CDR2 FQGNSA come from the germline V gene. CDR3 length equals 15 residues. The CDR3 loop is CASSFEGVSSYEQYF. CDR3 coding DNA: TGTGCCAGCAGCTTCGAAGGGGTTAGCTCCTACGAGCAGTACTTC.